This T cell receptor beta chain was recorded in a study of breast tumors, draining lymph nodes, adjacent tissues (dated by TCRdb to 2016 to 2017). For the study in its entirety: The study compared TCR beta repertoires across tumor, adjacent nontumor tissue and axillary lymph nodes from breast cancer patients. The study was designed to assess the relationships and possible T-cell exchange between tumor, surrounding tissue and draining lymph node repertoires in human breast cancer.

The CDR1 and CDR2 encoded by the germline V gene are SGHRS and YFSETQ. Including cysteine and phenylalanine, the CDR3 has 15 amino acids. The DNA shown is the 45-base CDR3, in frame from base 1. Trimming removed 0 bases from V and 1 base from J, leaving 9 bases between the germline ends. What the work shows at the level of the full study, not this receptor alone: The data were judged consistent with most tumor T cells deriving from the lymph node and then expanding within tumor tissue. Tumors showed preferential V and J gene usage, and their T-cell repertoire diversity fell below that of lymph nodes yet above that of nontumor tissue. The conclusion that tumor T cells originate in lymph nodes was framed as consistent with a hypothesis rather than directly demonstrated. Tumor and nontumor tissue repertoires were found to be significantly more similar in luminal-like than in basal-like breast cancer.

This clonotype was recorded at least ten times. This clone's antigen is unknown. No base quality values were provided; no much bigger clone lies one nucleotide off. TCRdb shows the sequencer as Illumina HiSeq 2000. TCR beta chain libraries were generated by multiplex PCR amplification. The amplified TCR beta chain products were analyzed by high-throughput sequencing. TCRdb's own reprocessing of the public reads used fastp at Q25 and MiXCR and kept productive beta chains. All rows with the same CDR3 protein become a single entry with the most common DNA and genes. In all, the sample holds some 140,000 distinct CDR3 sequences, and 21% of those were seen once. 2.2% of the sample is held by the ten biggest clonotypes. The axillary draining lymph nodes of breast cancer patients were the source of the lymph node samples.

This TCR came from a female donor with breast cancer. Some clones in this sample may be carry-over from other donors' samples. The chain is assembled from TRBV5-1 and TRBJ2-3, with no confidently assigned D gene. Sequencing was performed on axillary lymph node tissue. The encoded CDR3 is CASSLERSGTDTQYF. The sequence in DNA is TGCGCCAGCAGCTTGGAGAGGTCGGGCACAGATACGCAGTATTTT.